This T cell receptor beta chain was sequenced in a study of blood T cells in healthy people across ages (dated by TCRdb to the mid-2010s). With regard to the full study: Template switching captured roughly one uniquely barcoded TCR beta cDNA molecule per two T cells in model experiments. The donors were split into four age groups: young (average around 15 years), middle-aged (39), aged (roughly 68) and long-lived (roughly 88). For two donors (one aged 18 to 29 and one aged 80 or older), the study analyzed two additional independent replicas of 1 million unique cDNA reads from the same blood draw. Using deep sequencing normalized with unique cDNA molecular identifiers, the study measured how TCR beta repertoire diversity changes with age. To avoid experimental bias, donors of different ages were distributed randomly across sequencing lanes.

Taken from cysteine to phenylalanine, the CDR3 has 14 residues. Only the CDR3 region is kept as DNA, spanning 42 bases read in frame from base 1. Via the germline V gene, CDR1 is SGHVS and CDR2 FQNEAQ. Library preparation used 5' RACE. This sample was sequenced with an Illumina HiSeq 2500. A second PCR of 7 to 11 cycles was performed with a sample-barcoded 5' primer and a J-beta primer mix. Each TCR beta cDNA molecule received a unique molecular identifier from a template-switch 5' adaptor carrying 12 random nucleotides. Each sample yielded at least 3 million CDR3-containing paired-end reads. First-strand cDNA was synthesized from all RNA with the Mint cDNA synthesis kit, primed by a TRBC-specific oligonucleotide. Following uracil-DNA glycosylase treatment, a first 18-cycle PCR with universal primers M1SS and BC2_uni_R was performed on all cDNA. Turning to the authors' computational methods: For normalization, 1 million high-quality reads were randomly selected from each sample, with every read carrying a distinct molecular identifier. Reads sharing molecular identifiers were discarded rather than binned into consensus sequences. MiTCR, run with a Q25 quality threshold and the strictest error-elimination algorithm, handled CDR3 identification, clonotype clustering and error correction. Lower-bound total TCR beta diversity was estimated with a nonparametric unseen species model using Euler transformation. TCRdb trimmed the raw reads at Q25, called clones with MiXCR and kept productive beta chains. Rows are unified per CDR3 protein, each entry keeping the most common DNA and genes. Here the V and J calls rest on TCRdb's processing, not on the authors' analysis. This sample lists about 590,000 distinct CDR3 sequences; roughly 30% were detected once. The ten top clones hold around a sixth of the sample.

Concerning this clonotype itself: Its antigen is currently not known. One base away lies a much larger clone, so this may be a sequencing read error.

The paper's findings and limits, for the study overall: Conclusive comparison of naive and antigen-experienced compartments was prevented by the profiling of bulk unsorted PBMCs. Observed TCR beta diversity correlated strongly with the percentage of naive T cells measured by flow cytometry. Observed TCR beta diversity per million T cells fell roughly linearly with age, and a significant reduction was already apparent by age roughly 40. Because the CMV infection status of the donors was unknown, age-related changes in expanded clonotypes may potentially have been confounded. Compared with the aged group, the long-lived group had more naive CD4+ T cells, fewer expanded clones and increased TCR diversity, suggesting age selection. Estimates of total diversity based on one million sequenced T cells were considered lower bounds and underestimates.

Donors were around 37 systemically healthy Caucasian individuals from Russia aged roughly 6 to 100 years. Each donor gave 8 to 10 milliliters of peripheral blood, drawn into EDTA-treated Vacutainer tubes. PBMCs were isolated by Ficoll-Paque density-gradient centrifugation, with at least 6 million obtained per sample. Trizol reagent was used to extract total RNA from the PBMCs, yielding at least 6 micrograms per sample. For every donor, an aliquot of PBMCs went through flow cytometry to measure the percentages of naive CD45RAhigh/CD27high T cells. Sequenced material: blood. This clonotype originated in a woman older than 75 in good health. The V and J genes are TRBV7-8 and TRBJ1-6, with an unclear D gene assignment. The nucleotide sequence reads TGTGCCAGCAGCTTAGGTCAGGTGGAGTCACCCCCCCACTTT. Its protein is CASSLGQVESPPHF.